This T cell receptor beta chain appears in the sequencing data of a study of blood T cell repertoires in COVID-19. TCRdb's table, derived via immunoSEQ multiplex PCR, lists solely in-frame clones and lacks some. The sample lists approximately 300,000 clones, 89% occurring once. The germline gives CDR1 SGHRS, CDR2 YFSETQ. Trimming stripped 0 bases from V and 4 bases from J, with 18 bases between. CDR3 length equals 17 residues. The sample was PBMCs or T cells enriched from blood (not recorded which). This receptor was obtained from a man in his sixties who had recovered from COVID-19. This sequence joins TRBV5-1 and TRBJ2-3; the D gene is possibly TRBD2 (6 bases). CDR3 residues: CASSLAPTGGNPDTQYF. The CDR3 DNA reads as TGCGCCAGCAGCTTGGCTCCTACTGGCGGGAATCCAGATACGCAGTATTTT. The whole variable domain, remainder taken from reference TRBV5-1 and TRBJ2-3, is KAGVTQTPRYLIKTRGQQVTLSCSPISGHRSVSWYQQTPGQGLQFLFEYFSETQRNKGNFPGRFSGRQFSNSRSEMNVSTLELGDSALYLCASSLAPTGGNPDTQYFGPGTRLTVL.